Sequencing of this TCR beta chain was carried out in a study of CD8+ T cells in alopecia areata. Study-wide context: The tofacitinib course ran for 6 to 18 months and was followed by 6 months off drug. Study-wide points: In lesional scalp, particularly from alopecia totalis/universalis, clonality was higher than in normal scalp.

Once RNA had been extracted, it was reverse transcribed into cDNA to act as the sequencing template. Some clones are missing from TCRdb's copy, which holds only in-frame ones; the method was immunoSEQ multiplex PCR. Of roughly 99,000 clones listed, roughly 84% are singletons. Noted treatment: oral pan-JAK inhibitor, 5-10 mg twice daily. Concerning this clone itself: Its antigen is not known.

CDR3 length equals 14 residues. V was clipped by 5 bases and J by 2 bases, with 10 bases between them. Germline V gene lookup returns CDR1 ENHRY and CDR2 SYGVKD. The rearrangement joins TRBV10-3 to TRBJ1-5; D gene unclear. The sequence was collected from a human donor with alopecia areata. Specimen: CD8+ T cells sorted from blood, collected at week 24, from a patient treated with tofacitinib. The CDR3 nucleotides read TGTGCCATCAGTCCGTCTGTCGGCAATCAGCCCCAGCATTTT. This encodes CAISPSVGNQPQHF.